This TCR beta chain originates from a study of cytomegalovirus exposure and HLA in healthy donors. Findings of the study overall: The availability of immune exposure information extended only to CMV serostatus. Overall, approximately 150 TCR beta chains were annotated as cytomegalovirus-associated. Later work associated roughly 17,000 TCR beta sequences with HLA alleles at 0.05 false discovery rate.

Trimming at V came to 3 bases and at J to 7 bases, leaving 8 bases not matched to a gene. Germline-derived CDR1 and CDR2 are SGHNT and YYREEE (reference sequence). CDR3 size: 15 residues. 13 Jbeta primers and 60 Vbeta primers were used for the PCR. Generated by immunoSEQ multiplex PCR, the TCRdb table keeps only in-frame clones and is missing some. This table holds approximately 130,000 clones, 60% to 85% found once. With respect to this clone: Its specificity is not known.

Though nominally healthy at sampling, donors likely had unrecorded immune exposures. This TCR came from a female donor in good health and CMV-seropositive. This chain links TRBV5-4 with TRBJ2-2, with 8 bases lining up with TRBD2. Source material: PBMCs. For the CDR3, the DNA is TGTGCCAGCAGCTCCCCGGGACTAGTAGGCGGGGAGCTGTTTTTT. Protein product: CASSSPGLVGGELFF.